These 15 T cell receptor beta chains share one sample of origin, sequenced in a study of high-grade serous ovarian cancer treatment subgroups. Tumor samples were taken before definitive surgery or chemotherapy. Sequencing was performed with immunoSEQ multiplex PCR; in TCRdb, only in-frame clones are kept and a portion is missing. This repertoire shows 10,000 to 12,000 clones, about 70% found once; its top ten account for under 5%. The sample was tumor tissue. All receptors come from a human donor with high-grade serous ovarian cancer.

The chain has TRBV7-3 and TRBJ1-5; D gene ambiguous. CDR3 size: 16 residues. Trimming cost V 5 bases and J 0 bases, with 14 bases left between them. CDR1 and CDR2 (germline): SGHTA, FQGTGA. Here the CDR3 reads CASSPRGENSNQPQHF. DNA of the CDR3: TGTGCCAGCAGCCCCCGAGGCGAGAATAGCAATCAGCCCCAGCATTTT.

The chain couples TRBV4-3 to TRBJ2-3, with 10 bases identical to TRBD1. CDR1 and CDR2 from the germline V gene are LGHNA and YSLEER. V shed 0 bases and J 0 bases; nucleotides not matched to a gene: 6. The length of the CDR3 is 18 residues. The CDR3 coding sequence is TGCGCCAGCAGCCAAGACCGGGACAGGGGATCTAGCACAGATACGCAGTATTTT. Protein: CASSQDRDRGSSTDTQYF.

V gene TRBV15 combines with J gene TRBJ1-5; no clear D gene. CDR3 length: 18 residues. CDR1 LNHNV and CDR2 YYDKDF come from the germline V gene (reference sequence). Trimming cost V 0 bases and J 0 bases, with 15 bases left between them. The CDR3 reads CATSREYRPPYSNQPQHF. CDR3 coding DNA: TGTGCCACCAGCAGAGAGTATAGGCCCCCCTATAGCAATCAGCCCCAGCATTTT. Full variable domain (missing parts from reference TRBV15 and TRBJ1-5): DAMVIQNPRYQVTQFGKPVTLSCSQTLNHNVMYWYQQKSSQAPKLLFHYYDKDFNNEADTPDNFQSRRPNTSFCFLDIRSPGLGDTAMYLCATSREYRPPYSNQPQHFGDGTRLSIL.

Written as DNA, the CDR3 is TGTGCCAGCAGTTACTCGATCACTGAAGCTTTCTTT. It translates to CASSYSITEAFF. The gene calls are TRBV6-6 and TRBJ1-1; D uncertain. V gave up 0 bases and J gave up 4 bases, with 3 bases separating them. Per germline, CDR1 MNHNY and CDR2 SVGAGI (reference sequence). This CDR3 contains 12 residues.

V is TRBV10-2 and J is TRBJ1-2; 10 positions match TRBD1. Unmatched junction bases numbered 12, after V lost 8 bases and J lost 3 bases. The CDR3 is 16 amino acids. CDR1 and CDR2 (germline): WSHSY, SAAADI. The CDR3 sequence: CASFDQGDRGHYGYTF. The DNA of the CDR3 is TGCGCCAGCTTTGACCAGGGGGACAGGGGACACTATGGCTACACCTTC.

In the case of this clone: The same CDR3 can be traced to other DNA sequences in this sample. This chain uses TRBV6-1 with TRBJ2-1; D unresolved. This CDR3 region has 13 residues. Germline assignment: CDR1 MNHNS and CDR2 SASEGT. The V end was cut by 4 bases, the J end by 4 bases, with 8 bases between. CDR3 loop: CASSGADYNEQFF. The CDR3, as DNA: TGTGCCAGCAGTGGAGCAGATTACAATGAGCAGTTCTTC.

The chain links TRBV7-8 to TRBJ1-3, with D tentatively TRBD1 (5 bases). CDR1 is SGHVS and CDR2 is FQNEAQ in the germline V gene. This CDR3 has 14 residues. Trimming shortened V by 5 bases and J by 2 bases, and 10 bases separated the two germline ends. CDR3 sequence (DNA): TGTGCCAGCAGCCAGGGACGGACTGGAAACACCATATATTTT. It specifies CASSQGRTGNTIYF.

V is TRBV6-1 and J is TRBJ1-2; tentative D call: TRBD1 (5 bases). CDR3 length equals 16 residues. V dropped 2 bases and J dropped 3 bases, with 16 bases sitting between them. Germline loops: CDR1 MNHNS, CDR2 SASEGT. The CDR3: CASSEKSGPSHYGYTF. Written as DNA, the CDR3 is TGTGCCAGCAGTGAAAAGTCAGGGCCTAGCCACTATGGCTACACCTTC.

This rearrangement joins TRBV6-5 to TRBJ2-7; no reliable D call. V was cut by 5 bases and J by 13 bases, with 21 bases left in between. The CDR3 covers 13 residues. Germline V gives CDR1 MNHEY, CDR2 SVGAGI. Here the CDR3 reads CASSQSPRKGRYF. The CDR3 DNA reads TGTGCCAGCAGTCAAAGCCCCCGGAAGGGCCGATACTTC.

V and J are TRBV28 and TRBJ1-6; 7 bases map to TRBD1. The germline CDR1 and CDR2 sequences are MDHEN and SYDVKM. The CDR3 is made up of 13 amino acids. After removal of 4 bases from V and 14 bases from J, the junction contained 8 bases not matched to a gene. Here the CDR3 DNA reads TGTGCCAGCAGTTCTCCAGGGGGGGAGACCCTCCACTTT. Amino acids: CASSSPGGETLHF.

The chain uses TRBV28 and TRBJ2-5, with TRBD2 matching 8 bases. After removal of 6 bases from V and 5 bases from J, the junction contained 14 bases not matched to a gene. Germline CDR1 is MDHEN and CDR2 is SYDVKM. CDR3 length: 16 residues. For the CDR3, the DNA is TGTGCCAGCAGCTCACCGGGGGGGACGCCGGCGGAGACCCAGTACTTC. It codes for CASSSPGGTPAETQYF.

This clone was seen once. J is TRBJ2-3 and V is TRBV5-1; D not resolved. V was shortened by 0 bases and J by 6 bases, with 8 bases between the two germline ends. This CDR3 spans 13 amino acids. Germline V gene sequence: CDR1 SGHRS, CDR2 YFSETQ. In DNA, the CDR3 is TGCGCCAGCAGCTTGGGAATTATTGATACGCAGTATTTT. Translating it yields CASSLGIIDTQYF. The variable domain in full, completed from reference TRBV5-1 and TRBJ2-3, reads KAGVTQTPRYLIKTRGQQVTLSCSPISGHRSVSWYQQTPGQGLQFLFEYFSETQRNKGNFPGRFSGRQFSNSRSEMNVSTLELGDSALYLCASSLGIIDTQYFGPGTRLTVL.

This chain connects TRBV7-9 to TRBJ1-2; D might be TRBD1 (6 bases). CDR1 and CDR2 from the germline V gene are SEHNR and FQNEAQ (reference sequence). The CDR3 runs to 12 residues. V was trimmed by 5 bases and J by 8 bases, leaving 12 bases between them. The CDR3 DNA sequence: TGTGCCAGCAGCCGGGACAAAGTAGGCTACACCTTC. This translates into CASSRDKVGYTF.

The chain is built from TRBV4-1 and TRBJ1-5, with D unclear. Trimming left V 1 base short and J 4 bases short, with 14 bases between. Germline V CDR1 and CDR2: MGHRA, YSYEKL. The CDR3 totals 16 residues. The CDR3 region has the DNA TGCGCCAGCAGCCAAGTTGGGCGAGGATCTAATCAGCCCCAGCATTTT. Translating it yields CASSQVGRGSNQPQHF.

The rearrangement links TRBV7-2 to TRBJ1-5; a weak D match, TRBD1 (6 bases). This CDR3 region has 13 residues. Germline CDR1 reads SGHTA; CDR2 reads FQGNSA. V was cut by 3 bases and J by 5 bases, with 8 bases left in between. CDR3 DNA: TGTGCCAGCAGCTTTCGGGGGCATCAGCCCCAGCATTTT. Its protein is CASSFRGHQPQHF.